Presented here are 19 T cell receptor beta chains from one specimen sequenced in a study of blood T cells in healthy people across ages. A sample-barcoded 5' primer and a J-beta primer mix were used in a second PCR of roughly 7 to 12 cycles. TCRdb re-called the 5' RACE reads through MiXCR, storing one row per CDR3 protein. Of around 1,000,000 distinct CDR3 sequences in the sample, about 25% were seen once. These data also featured in a second study, about T cells of mothers and their children.

Specimen: blood. These receptors were collected from a girl aged 2-9 years in good health.

This clonotype came up a few times. V usage is TRBV7-9 and J usage is TRBJ2-5; maybe TRBD2 (5 bases). The last part of the DNA fits TRBJ2-1 better; the J call may be wrong. CDR1 and CDR2 from the germline V gene are SEHNR and FQNEAQ (reference sequence). This CDR3 has 15 amino acids. The CDR3 DNA follows: TGTGCCAGCAGCCACCTACTAGAACCTTACAATGAGCAGTTCTTC. It encodes CASSHLLEPYNEQFF.

This clonotype has only a few counts. The chain uses TRBV29-1 and TRBJ2-5, with 8 bases that match TRBD1. The J call may not be correct, given that the DNA end is closer to TRBJ2-7. The CDR3 is made up of 12 amino acids. CDR1 and CDR2 (germline): SQVTM, ANQGSEA. In nucleotides, the CDR3 is TGCAGCGTCACCCAGGGGGCATACGAGCAGTACTTC. It yields the protein CSVTQGAYEQYF.

This clonotype was seen more than once but under ten times. The chain employs TRBV29-1 and TRBJ2-1; D gene uncertain. The DNA end is more similar to TRBJ2-5, so the J call may be wrong. The CDR3 runs to 9 residues. CDR1 is SQVTM, CDR2 ANQGSEA, per germline. CDR3 loop: CVTQETQYF. CDR3 DNA sequence: TGCGTGACACAAGAGACCCAGTACTTC.

This clonotype came up a few times. One end of the junction varies from germline; a read error may be responsible. V is TRBV7-8 and J is TRBJ2-5; D is uncertain. The CDR3 consists of 13 residues. Germline V gene lookup returns CDR1 SGHVS and CDR2 FQNEAQ. CDR3 coding DNA: TGTGCCAGCAGCTTAGCCAGTCAAGAGACCCAGCACTTC. Translating it yields CASSLASQETQHF.

In nucleotides, the CDR3 is TGTGCCAGCACCTTCGGGAACTTTGAGCCCCAGCATTTT. It is translated as CASTFGNFEPQHF. The rearrangement joins TRBV28 to TRBJ1-5; D is unclear. The V and J ends lost 7 bases and 8 bases respectively, with 15 bases between them. The CDR3 has 13 residues. The germline V gene encodes CDR1 MDHEN and CDR2 SYDVKM.

The chain has TRBV20-1 and TRBJ2-5, with D possibly being TRBD2 (7 bases). V lost 6 bases and J lost 4, with 18 bases in between. The CDR3 spans 14 residues. Germline CDR1 reads DFQATT; CDR2 reads SNEGSKA (reference sequence). CDR3 loop: CSAGGQGGGETQYF. In nucleotides, the CDR3 is TGCAGTGCAGGGGGACAAGGCGGGGGAGAGACCCAGTACTTC.

The rearrangement joins TRBV18 to TRBJ1-1; no reliable D call. V shed 3 bases and J shed 3 bases, with 8 bases lying between them. CDR3 size: 13 residues. The germline gives CDR1 KGHSH, CDR2 LQKENI. The CDR3 DNA sequence: TGTGCCAGCTCACCGGGAGAGGACACTGAAGCTTTCTTT. It specifies CASSPGEDTEAFF.

This clonotype was found many times. A read error may account for a junction end that differs from germline. The gene calls are TRBV5-1 and TRBJ2-5; possibly TRBD1 for D (6 bases). The CDR3 spans 13 residues. Germline V CDR1 and CDR2: SGHRS, YFSETQ. CDR3 sequence (DNA): TGTGCCAGCAGCTTACAGGGCGAAGAGACCCAGTACTTC. It translates to CASSLQGEETQYF.

The chain recombines TRBV9 with TRBJ2-7; D perhaps matches TRBD2 (6 bases). The CDR3 sequence is 15 residues long. V dropped 7 bases and J dropped 7 bases, with 24 bases sitting between them. Per germline, CDR1 SGDLS and CDR2 YYNGEE. The CDR3 protein is CASRSSRGRSGEQYF. The DNA for the CDR3 is TGTGCCAGCCGCTCCTCGCGGGGCAGGAGTGGAGAGCAGTACTTC.

Concerning this clonotype itself: The germline gene is not matched at one end of the junction; a read error may be the cause. The V call is TRBV15, the J call TRBJ1-4, with 7 positions matching TRBD1. There are 15 residues in the CDR3. Germline loops: CDR1 LNHNV, CDR2 YYDKDF (reference sequence). The DNA of the CDR3 is TGCGCCACCAGCAGCCGGCAGGGGGGGAATGAAAAACTGTTTTTT. Translating gives CATSSRQGGNEKLFF.

In its sample, this clonotype was seen a few times. The J gene is TRBJ2-4, the V gene TRBV28; 10 bases match TRBD2. Unmatched junction bases numbered 4, after V lost 8 bases and J lost 3 bases. The CDR3 has 14 amino acids. CDR1 is MDHEN and CDR2 is SYDVKM in the germline V gene. The CDR3 DNA reads as TGTGCCAGCGGAGCGGGAGGGGTCAAAAACATTCAGTACTTC. Amino acid sequence: CASGAGGVKNIQYF.

The J gene is TRBJ2-5, the V gene TRBV7-9, with 7 nucleotides matching TRBD1. V trimming: 5 bases; J trimming: 3 bases; junction bases outside the gene matches: 12. Germline V gene lookup returns CDR1 SEHNR and CDR2 FQNEAQ (reference sequence). The CDR3 sequence is 16 residues long. The CDR3 DNA reads TGTGCCAGCAGCCTTCAGAATACAGGGGTCGAAGAGACCCAGTACTTC. This sequence encodes CASSLQNTGVEETQYF. Variable domain in full (rest from reference TRBV7-9 and TRBJ2-5): DTGVSQNPRHKITKRGQNVTFRCDPISEHNRLYWYRQTLGQGPEFLTYFQNEAQLEKSRLLSDRFSAERPKGSFSTLEIQRTEQGDSAMYLCASSLQNTGVEETQYFGPGTRLLVL.

This clonotype was detected only a few times. The V gene is TRBV20-1, the J gene TRBJ1-1; a possible D gene is TRBD1 (5 bases). V was cut by 5 bases and J by 10 bases, with 14 bases left in between. The germline V gene encodes CDR1 DFQATT and CDR2 SNEGSKA (reference sequence). The CDR3 spans 11 residues. The CDR3 region is CSAGTAKGAFF. The DNA of the CDR3 is TGCAGTGCTGGGACGGCAAAGGGAGCTTTCTTT.

This clonotype appeared once. The chain recombines TRBV19 with TRBJ1-1; D might be TRBD1 (5 bases). V gave up 3 bases and J gave up 6 bases, with 11 bases separating them. Looked up from germline, CDR1 is LNHDA and CDR2 is SQIVND (reference sequence). There are 13 residues in the CDR3. The CDR3 sequence: CASSISGWAEAFF. As DNA, the CDR3 is TGTGCCAGTAGTATCTCAGGGTGGGCTGAAGCTTTCTTT.

This clonotype was detected a few times. The chain employs TRBV12-3 or TRBV12-4 and TRBJ2-5; 8 bases match TRBD1. The end of the DNA is better explained by TRBJ2-7, so the J call may be wrong. The CDR3 is 14 amino acids. The DNA for the CDR3 is TGTGCCAGCAGGGAGACAGGGGATGGCTACGAGCAGTACTTC. This encodes CASRETGDGYEQYF.

This clonotype showed up just a few times. The chain uses TRBV20-1 and TRBJ2-3; D may be TRBD2 (6 bases). Germline V gene lookup returns CDR1 DFQATT and CDR2 SNEGSKA (reference sequence). The CDR3 is made up of 12 amino acids. V lost 3 bases, J lost 5 bases, and 9 bases lay in between. The CDR3 coding sequence is TGCAGTGCTAGGGAGGGAGGAGATACGCAGTATTTT. Its translation: CSAREGGDTQYF.

On this clonotype: The junction departs from germline at one end; a sequencing error may be responsible. The V gene is TRBV7-9, the J gene TRBJ2-1, with 8 bases lining up with TRBD2. The CDR3 runs 15 residues. The germline CDR1 and CDR2 sequences are SEHNR and FQNEAQ (reference sequence). The CDR3, as DNA: TGTGCCAGCAGCGATAGCGGGGCCTCCTACGATGAGCAGTTCTTC. Protein: CASSDSGASYDEQFF.

This clonotype was detected only a few times. Germline is not matched at one junction end, which may reflect a read error. V is TRBV29-1 and J is TRBJ1-1, with TRBD1 matching over 7 bases. This CDR3 is 13 amino acids long. Germline CDR1 is SQVTM and CDR2 is ANQGSEA. CDR3 bases: TGCAGCGTTAATATACAGGGGAACCCTGAAGCTTTCTTT. The encoded protein is CSVNIQGNPEAFF. The full variable domain, its missing parts supplied by reference TRBV29-1 and TRBJ1-1, is SAVISQKPSRDICQRGTSLTIQCQVDSQVTMMFWYRQQPGQSLTLIATANQGSEATYESGFVIDKFPISRPNLTFSTLTVSNMSPEDSSIYLCSVNIQGNPEAFFGQGTRLTVV.

The chain employs TRBV27 and TRBJ2-3; TRBD1 is a possible D gene (6 bases). V lost 5 bases and J lost 2, with 17 bases in between. The CDR3 runs to 16 residues. CDR1 and CDR2 from the germline V gene are MNHEY and SMNVEV (reference sequence). This chain's CDR3 is CASSPWDTFYTDTQYF. The CDR3 bases are TGTGCCAGCAGTCCCTGGGACACATTTTACACAGATACGCAGTATTTT.